This passage covers 27 T cell receptor beta chains from one sample sequenced in a study of CD8 T cells in Susac syndrome. Roughly 0.45 to 1 ug RNA was reverse transcribed with random hexamers. TCRdb ran MiXCR on the immunoSEQ multiplex PCR reads and lists one entry per CDR3 protein. Here the sample spans 150,000 to 160,000 distinct CDR3 sequences, about 95% being singletons. Sequencing used CD4+ T cells from PBMCs. These receptor sequences come from a human donor with Susac syndrome.

The rearrangement links TRBV3-1 to TRBJ2-5; D may match TRBD1 or TRBD2 (6 bases each). Germline values: CDR1 LGHDT, CDR2 YNNKEL (reference sequence). V was cut by 4 bases and J by 3 bases, with 12 bases left in between. The CDR3 runs 14 residues. The CDR3 DNA reads as TGTGCCAGCAGCCCTAAAGGGGGGAAAGAGACCCAGTACTTC. Translated: CASSPKGGKETQYF.

This chain connects TRBV4-3 to TRBJ1-6; D gene ambiguous. V was shortened by 0 bases and J by 7 bases, with 10 bases between the two germline ends. The CDR3 runs 15 residues. Germline V gene lookup returns CDR1 LGHNA and CDR2 YSLEER. As DNA, the CDR3 is TGCGCCAGCAGCCAAGACGGACTTTGGAATTCACCCCTCCACTTT. It encodes CASSQDGLWNSPLHF.

The chain employs TRBV9 and TRBJ2-6, with D unresolved. This CDR3 contains 19 residues. Germline CDR1 and CDR2: SGDLS and YYNGEE. The ends were cut back, 0 bases at V and 4 bases at J, with 20 bases in the middle. DNA of the CDR3: TGTGCCAGCAGCGTAGATCGGGCTTTCGGTGTGGCGGGGGCCAACGTCCTGACTTTC. Translation: CASSVDRAFGVAGANVLTF.

The chain employs TRBV20-1 and TRBJ1-2; D possibly corresponds to TRBD1 (5 bases). The CDR3 spans 13 residues. CDR1 and CDR2 (germline): DFQATT, SNEGSKA (reference sequence). With 3 bases removed from V and 8 bases from J, the gap between germline ends came to 16 bases. CDR3 sequence reads: CSARGRTRGGYTF. The CDR3 DNA is TGCAGTGCTAGGGGGAGGACTAGGGGAGGCTACACCTTC.

This chain joins TRBV20-1 and TRBJ2-5; D ambiguous. The V end was cut by 3 bases, the J end by 12 bases, with 17 bases between. The CDR3 is 12 amino acids. Germline V gene data show CDR1 as DFQATT and CDR2 as SNEGSKA (reference sequence). CDR3 nucleotides: TGCAGTGCTAGTAAAACTGCCTCTCCGGAGTACTTC. Residues: CSASKTASPEYF.

The genes are TRBV6-6 and TRBJ1-6, with unresolved D. Germline V gene lookup returns CDR1 MNHNY and CDR2 SVGAGI (reference sequence). The V end was cut by 4 bases, the J end by 7 bases, with 17 bases between. The CDR3 spans 16 residues. CDR3 region: CASSLRGPGLNSPLHF. CDR3 sequence (DNA): TGTGCCAGCAGTTTACGCGGGCCCGGCCTAAATTCACCCCTCCACTTT.

The CDR3 loop reads CASSPQGATPYEQYF. DNA of the CDR3: TGCGCCAGCAGCCCACAGGGGGCCACCCCCTACGAGCAGTACTTC. The chain carries TRBV5-1 and TRBJ2-7; 9 positions agree with TRBD1. The V gene end was trimmed by 4 bases and the J gene end by 2 bases; junction bases not matched to a gene: 7. Germline CDR1 SGHRS, CDR2 YFSETQ. The length of the CDR3 is 15 residues.

This chain connects TRBV27 to TRBJ1-1; 9 bases are shared with TRBD1. The length of the CDR3 is 14 residues. Germline loops: CDR1 MNHEY, CDR2 SMNVEV (reference sequence). V dropped 6 bases and J dropped 1; count of bases not matched to a gene: 3. CDR3 DNA sequence: TGTGCCAGCAGGAACAGGGGGCGGAACACTGAAGCTTTCTTT. This codes for CASRNRGRNTEAFF.

The chain couples TRBV6-2 or TRBV6-3 to TRBJ2-5; 12 nucleotides match TRBD2. This CDR3 contains 15 residues. CDR1 and CDR2 (germline): MNHEY, SVGEGT. Unmatched junction bases numbered 4, after V lost 6 bases and J lost 2 bases. CDR3 protein: CASRSTSGGQETQYF. CDR3 nucleotides: TGTGCCAGCAGATCCACTAGCGGGGGGCAAGAGACCCAGTACTTC.

The chain combines TRBV15 with TRBJ2-7; 11 nucleotides match TRBD1. Germline CDR1 LNHNV, CDR2 YYDKDF (reference sequence). The V and J ends lost 8 bases and 3 bases, in that order; junction bases with no gene match: 6. This CDR3 is 14 amino acids long. The CDR3 DNA reads TGTGCCACCGCCAAAGGGACAGGGGGCTACGAGCAGTACTTC. It yields the protein CATAKGTGGYEQYF.

The rearrangement links TRBV5-4 to TRBJ2-2; D gene ambiguous. Germline-derived CDR1 and CDR2 are SGHNT and YYREEE (reference sequence). V was pared by 5 bases and J by 4 bases, with 6 bases between. The CDR3 length is 12 residues. The CDR3 DNA is TGTGCCAGCAGTCTGATCACCGGGGAGCTGTTTTTT. Residues: CASSLITGELFF.

The chain combines TRBV15 with TRBJ1-2, with TRBD1 identical over 7 bases. J was trimmed by 3 bases and V by 7 bases; bases with no gene match: 8. CDR3 length: 14 amino acids. Germline V gene lookup returns CDR1 LNHNV and CDR2 YYDKDF (reference sequence). As DNA, the CDR3 is TGTGCCACCACCCCGGGACAGACGGACTATGGCTACACCTTC. Its translation: CATTPGQTDYGYTF.

The chain links TRBV6-6 to TRBJ1-2; D gene uncertain. The CDR3 contains 12 residues. The ends were cut back, 6 bases at V and 4 bases at J, with 9 bases in the middle. Germline V CDR1 and CDR2: MNHNY, SVGAGI (reference sequence). The CDR3 sequence is CASRPGGYGYTF. CDR3 DNA: TGTGCCAGCAGACCGGGAGGCTATGGCTACACCTTC.

This rearrangement joins TRBV4-1 to TRBJ2-3; D perhaps matches TRBD1 (6 bases). The CDR3 covers 18 residues. V was clipped by 3 bases and J by 0 bases, with 19 bases between them. The germline gives CDR1 MGHRA, CDR2 YSYEKL. The CDR3 DNA follows: TGCGCCAGCAGCCATGGGGGCCTGCTAGCCCCAAGCACAGATACGCAGTATTTT. Its protein product is CASSHGGLLAPSTDTQYF.

To note about this clonotype: The junction does not match germline at one end; this may be a read error. CDR3 nucleotide sequence: TGTGCCGGCAGCCGGGACGGAGCAACGACCCAGTACTTC. Its translation is CAGSRDGATTQYF. This chain uses TRBV5-4 with TRBJ2-5; D could derive from TRBD1 or TRBD2 (5 bases each). CDR3 length: 13 residues. The V gene's germline CDR1 is SGHNT and CDR2 YYREEE (reference sequence).

V gene TRBV7-9 combines with J gene TRBJ2-1, with 8 nucleotides matching TRBD2. Trimming took 4 bases from V and 5 from J; bases not matched to a gene: 4. The CDR3 totals 14 residues. Germline V lookup: CDR1 SEHNR, CDR2 FQNEAQ (reference sequence). CDR3 residues: CASSSSGPDNEQFF. CDR3 coding DNA: TGTGCCAGCAGCTCTAGCGGGCCTGACAATGAGCAGTTCTTC.

The chain couples TRBV23-1 to TRBJ1-2; D is undetermined. TRBV23-1 is labeled an ORF, and its function is uncertain. V was cut by 2 bases and J by 6 bases, with 13 bases left in between. The CDR3 runs 14 residues. CDR3 DNA: TGCGCCAGCAGTCAACCCTGGCAGAGCCATGGCTACACCTTC. This translates into CASSQPWQSHGYTF.

This sequence joins TRBV10-3 and TRBJ2-1, with 9 bases that match TRBD1. Germline V gene lookup returns CDR1 ENHRY and CDR2 SYGVKD. This CDR3 is built from 13 residues. The ends lost 7 bases at V and 6 bases at J; junction bases unmatched: 4. The CDR3 region has the DNA TGTGCCATCACCGGACAGGGGCCCAATGAGCAGTTCTTC. It codes for CAITGQGPNEQFF.

This rearrangement joins TRBV19 to TRBJ2-5; D might be TRBD1 (6 bases). Deletions cut 8 bases from V and 1 base from J, with 14 bases between. Germline CDR1 LNHDA, CDR2 SQIVND (reference sequence). CDR3 length: 14 amino acids. The CDR3 DNA follows: TGTGCCAGTGGGACGACAGGTATCCAAGAGACCCAGTACTTC. Translating gives CASGTTGIQETQYF.

The V gene is TRBV29-1, the J gene TRBJ2-7; 8 nucleotides line up with TRBD2. Germline assignment: CDR1 SQVTM and CDR2 ANQGSEA. V lost 7 bases to trimming and J lost 5 bases; unmatched junction nucleotides: 7. The CDR3 has 12 residues. The CDR3 here is CSARGGLDEQYF. In DNA form, the CDR3 reads TGCAGCGCTCGGGGGGGGCTCGACGAGCAGTACTTC.

The chain employs TRBV15 and TRBJ2-1; D might be TRBD1 or TRBD2, each matching 7 bases. Trimming stripped 0 bases from V and 4 bases from J, with 10 bases between. The CDR3 totals 15 residues. Germline V gene lookup returns CDR1 LNHNV and CDR2 YYDKDF (reference sequence). DNA for the CDR3: TGTGCCACCAGCAGAGACCAGGGGGGGTACAATGAGCAGTTCTTC. It specifies CATSRDQGGYNEQFF.

This sequence joins TRBV5-1 and TRBJ1-1, with unresolved D. CDR1 is SGHRS, CDR2 YFSETQ, per germline. The CDR3 spans 16 residues. V lost 5 bases and J lost 1, with 18 bases in between. CDR3 sequence reads: CASSPRGGQRNTEAFF. DNA of the CDR3: TGCGCCAGCAGTCCCCGGGGAGGGCAAAGGAACACTGAAGCTTTCTTT. The full variable domain, completed using reference TRBV5-1 and TRBJ1-1, is KAGVTQTPRYLIKTRGQQVTLSCSPISGHRSVSWYQQTPGQGLQFLFEYFSETQRNKGNFPGRFSGRQFSNSRSEMNVSTLELGDSALYLCASSPRGGQRNTEAFFGQGTRLTVV.

This clonotype was seen just once. The chain is built from TRBV29-1 and TRBJ2-7, with D perhaps matching TRBD2 (5 bases). Germline V gene data show CDR1 as SQVTM and CDR2 as ANQGSEA. This CDR3 has 13 residues. Trimming left V 5 bases short and J 2 bases short, with 13 bases between. CDR3 sequence reads: CSVSRDGAYEQYF. CDR3 DNA sequence: TGCAGCGTTTCTCGAGACGGGGCCTACGAGCAGTACTTC.

The V call is TRBV20-1, the J call TRBJ2-4; either TRBD1 or TRBD2 may fit D (5 bases each). Per the germline V gene, CDR1 is DFQATT and CDR2 is SNEGSKA (reference sequence). V was shortened by 6 bases and J by 0 bases, with 21 bases between the two germline ends. This CDR3 is built from 17 residues. CDR3 in amino acids: CSASPQRGTLAKNIQYF. CDR3 nucleotides: TGCAGTGCCTCTCCCCAGAGGGGCACCCTAGCCAAAAACATTCAGTACTTC.

The V call is TRBV7-9, the J call TRBJ1-1; D is unclear. This CDR3 has 11 amino acids. Trimming took off 8 bases at V and 0 bases at J, with 4 bases between the two ends. Germline V gene lookup returns CDR1 SEHNR and CDR2 FQNEAQ (reference sequence). The DNA of the CDR3 is TGTGCCAGCGGGATGAACACTGAAGCTTTCTTT. Its translation is CASGMNTEAFF. The full variable domain, its missing parts supplied by reference TRBV7-9 and TRBJ1-1, is DTGVSQNPRHKITKRGQNVTFRCDPISEHNRLYWYRQTLGQGPEFLTYFQNEAQLEKSRLLSDRFSAERPKGSFSTLEIQRTEQGDSAMYLCASGMNTEAFFGQGTRLTVV.

The rearrangement uses TRBV5-6 and TRBJ2-3; D might be TRBD2 (6 bases). The length of the CDR3 is 17 residues. CDR1 and CDR2 from the germline V gene are SGHDT and YYEEEE. V lost 6 bases to trimming and J lost 2 bases, with 22 bases between them. CDR3 sequence: CASIPAGRPAPTDTQYF. The CDR3 DNA follows: TGTGCCAGCATCCCTGCGGGGCGGCCCGCCCCCACAGATACGCAGTATTTT.

This chain connects TRBV5-1 to TRBJ2-7; 13 bases line up with TRBD2. V shed 4 bases and J 6 bases; nucleotides not matched to a gene: 10. CDR1 SGHRS and CDR2 YFSETQ come from the germline V gene. The CDR3 sequence is 16 residues long. CDR3 coding DNA: TGCGCCAGCAGCCCCAGACTAGCGGGGGGCCCTACCGAGCAGTACTTC. Amino acids: CASSPRLAGGPTEQYF.